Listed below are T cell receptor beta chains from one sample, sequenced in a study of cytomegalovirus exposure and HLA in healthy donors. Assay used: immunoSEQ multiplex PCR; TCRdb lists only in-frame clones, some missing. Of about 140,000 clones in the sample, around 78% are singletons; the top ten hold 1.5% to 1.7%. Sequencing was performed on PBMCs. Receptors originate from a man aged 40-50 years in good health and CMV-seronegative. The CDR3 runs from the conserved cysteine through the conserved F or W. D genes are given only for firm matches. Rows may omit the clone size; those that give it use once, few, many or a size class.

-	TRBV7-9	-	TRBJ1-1	CSSSLDIGGDTEAFF	TGTTCCAGCAGCTTAGATATAGGGGGAGACACTGAAGCTTTCTTT
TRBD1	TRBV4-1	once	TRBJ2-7	CASSPDRSREQYF	TGCGCCAGCAGCCCGGACAGGTCAAGGGAGCAGTACTTC
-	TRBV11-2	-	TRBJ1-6	CASSLDRYGTSNSPLHF	TGTGCCAGCAGCTTAGATAGATACGGGACTTCAAATTCACCCCTCCACTTT
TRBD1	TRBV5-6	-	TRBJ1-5	CASSSGTGWANQPQHF	TGTGCCAGCAGCTCTGGGACAGGGTGGGCTAATCAGCCCCAGCATTTT
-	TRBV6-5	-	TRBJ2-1	CASSSGVQAEQFF	TGTGCCAGCAGTTCGGGGGTTCAGGCTGAGCAGTTCTTC
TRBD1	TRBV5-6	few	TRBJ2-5	CASSYGQGSMETQYF	TGTGCCAGCAGCTACGGACAGGGTAGTATGGAGACCCAGTACTTC
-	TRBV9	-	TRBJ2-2	CASSTRGVPVGELFF	TGTGCCAGCAGCACCAGGGGGGTCCCCGTCGGGGAGCTGTTTTTT
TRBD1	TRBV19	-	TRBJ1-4	CASSIPMGQGDEKLFF	TGTGCCAGTAGTATACCGATGGGACAGGGTGATGAAAAACTGTTTTTT
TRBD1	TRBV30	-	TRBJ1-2	CAWSTTAGGRGSGYTF	TGTGCCTGGAGTACAACGGCAGGGGGTCGAGGATCTGGCTACACCTTC
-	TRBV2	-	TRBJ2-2	CAIDKMNTGELFF	TGTGCCATCGACAAAATGAACACCGGGGAGCTGTTTTTT
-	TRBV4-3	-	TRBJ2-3	CASGTGADTQYF	TGCGCCAGCGGGACTGGGGCAGATACGCAGTATTTT
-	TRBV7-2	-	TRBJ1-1	CASSRMTENTEAFF	TGTGCCAGCAGTCGTATGACAGAGAACACTGAAGCTTTCTTT
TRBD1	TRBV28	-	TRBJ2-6	CASSLGGTGNSNSGANVLTF	TGTGCCAGCAGTTTAGGAGGGACAGGGAACTCAAACTCTGGGGCCAACGTCCTGACTTTC
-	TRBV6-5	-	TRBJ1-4	CASTGTTNEKLFF	TGTGCCAGCACGGGGACTACTAATGAAAAACTGTTTTTT
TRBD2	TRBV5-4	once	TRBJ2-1	CASSLGGLAGYNEQFF	TGTGCCAGCAGCTTGGGGGGACTAGCGGGATACAATGAGCAGTTCTTC
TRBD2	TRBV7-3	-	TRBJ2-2	CASSLTAGDNTGELFF	TGTGCCAGCAGCTTAACAGCGGGGGATAACACCGGGGAGCTGTTTTTT
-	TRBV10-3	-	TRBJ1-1	CAISESPRVASTEAFF	TGTGCCATCAGTGAATCCCCGAGAGTGGCTAGCACTGAAGCTTTCTTT
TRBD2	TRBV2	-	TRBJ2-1	CASRTSGSYNEQFF	TGTGCCAGCAGAACTAGCGGGAGTTATAATGAGCAGTTCTTC
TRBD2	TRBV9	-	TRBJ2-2	CASSSRTSGNTGELFF	TGTGCCAGCAGCTCCAGGACTAGCGGGAACACCGGGGAGCTGTTTTTT
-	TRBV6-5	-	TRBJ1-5	CASSSTVYSNQPQHF	TGTGCCAGCAGTTCGACAGTCTATAGCAATCAGCCCCAGCATTTT
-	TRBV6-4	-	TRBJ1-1	CASRGCMAFF	TGTGCCAGCCGGGGGTGTATGGCTTTCTTT
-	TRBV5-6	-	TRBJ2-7	CASSLWLVSYEQYF	TGTGCCAGCAGCTTGTGGCTCGTCTCCTACGAGCAGTACTTC
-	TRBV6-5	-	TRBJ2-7	CASSESQVGEQYF	TGTGCCAGCAGTGAATCCCAGGTTGGCGAGCAGTACTTC
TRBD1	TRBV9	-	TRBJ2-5	CASSVDRDRGEETQYF	TGTGCCAGCAGCGTAGATCGGGACAGGGGGGAAGAGACCCAGTACTTC
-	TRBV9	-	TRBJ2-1	CASSVGGGVPSYNEQFF	TGTGCCAGCAGCGTAGGAGGGGGAGTGCCCTCCTACAATGAGCAGTTCTTC
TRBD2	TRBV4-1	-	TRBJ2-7	CASSQRTSGRAYEQYF	TGCGCCAGCAGCCAGCGGACTAGCGGGAGGGCCTACGAGCAGTACTTC
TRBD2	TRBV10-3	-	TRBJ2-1	CASGLAGEGNEQFF	TGTGCCAGCGGACTAGCGGGAGAGGGAAATGAGCAGTTCTTC
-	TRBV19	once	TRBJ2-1	CASSIGFVASNEQFF	TGTGCCAGTAGTATAGGATTTGTAGCGAGCAATGAGCAGTTCTTC
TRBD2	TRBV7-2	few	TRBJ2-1	CASTGRSSYNEQFF	TGTGCCAGCACCGGGAGGAGCTCCTACAATGAGCAGTTCTTC
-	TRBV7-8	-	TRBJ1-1	CASSAVSRDTEAFF	TGTGCCAGCAGCGCGGTTTCGCGAGACACTGAAGCTTTCTTT
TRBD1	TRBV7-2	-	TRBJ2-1	CASSLKGQGASGPLFF	TGTGCCAGCAGCTTAAAGGGACAGGGGGCATCAGGTCCCCTGTTCTTC
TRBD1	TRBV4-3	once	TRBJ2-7	CASSQEWTGVPYEQYF	TGCGCCAGCAGCCAAGAATGGACAGGGGTTCCCTACGAGCAGTACTTC
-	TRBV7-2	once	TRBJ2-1	CASSSAGVSSYNEQFF	TGTGCCAGCAGCTCGGCCGGGGTCAGCTCCTACAATGAGCAGTTCTTC
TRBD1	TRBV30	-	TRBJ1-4	CALKRDSLGEKLFF	TGTGCCTTAAAAAGGGACAGCCTTGGTGAAAAACTGTTTTTT
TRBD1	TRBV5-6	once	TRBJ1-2	CASSYGTGGSGYTF	TGTGCCAGCAGCTACGGGACAGGGGGATCTGGCTACACCTTC
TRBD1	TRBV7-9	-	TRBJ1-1	CASSPRQGGNTEAFF	TGTGCCAGCAGCCCACGACAGGGCGGGAACACTGAAGCTTTCTTT
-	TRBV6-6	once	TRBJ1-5	CASSYQTAYSNQPQHF	TGTGCCAGCAGTTACCAGACAGCATATAGCAATCAGCCCCAGCATTTT
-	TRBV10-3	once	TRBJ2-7	CATSPGAAYEQYF	TGTGCCACCAGCCCAGGGGCCGCCTACGAGCAGTACTTC
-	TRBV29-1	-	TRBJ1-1	CSVEYLNTEAFF	TGCAGCGTTGAATATCTGAACACTGAAGCTTTCTTT
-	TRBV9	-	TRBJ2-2	CASSVGQRRNTGELFF	TGTGCCAGCAGCGTAGGGCAGCGAAGGAACACCGGGGAGCTGTTTTTT
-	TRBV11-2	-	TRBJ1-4	CASSPGTEGGDEKLFF	TGTGCCAGCAGCCCCGGGACGGAGGGCGGGGATGAAAAACTGTTTTTT
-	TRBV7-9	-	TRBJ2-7	CSSSLRSSYEQYF	TGTTCCAGCAGCTTAAGGAGCTCCTACGAGCAGTACTTC
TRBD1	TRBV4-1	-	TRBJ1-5	CASSQEDRDRRPQHF	TGCGCCAGCAGCCAAGAGGACAGGGACCGGAGGCCCCAGCATTTT
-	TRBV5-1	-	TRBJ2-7	CASSSTGPEQYF	TGCGCCAGCAGCTCAACAGGGCCCGAGCAGTACTTC